Listed below are T cell receptor beta chains from one sample, sequenced in a study of shared clonotypes between healthy human individuals. TCRdb's table, derived via immunoSEQ multiplex PCR, lists solely in-frame clones and lacks some. The sample holds 2 million to 2.5 million clones, 85% to 95% seen once. Sequenced: naive CD4+ T cells from PBMCs. These receptor sequences come from a man aged 18 to 30 in good health. Some clones in this sample may be carry-over from other donors' samples. Both conserved end residues are part of each CDR3. The D gene is left open where the match is weak. Clone size is stated in some rows and not others, as once, few, many or a class when expanded.

abundance,d_gene,j_gene,v_gene,CDR3nt,CDR3aa
NA,TRBD2,TRBJ2-3,TRBV5-1,TGCGCCAGCAGCTTAGTCCCTAGCGGGTCCCCCGATACGCAGTATTTT,CASSLVPSGSPDTQYF
NA,NA,TRBJ2-5,TRBV18,TGTGCCAGCTCACCATCGGTAGAGACCCAGTACTTC,CASSPSVETQYF
NA,TRBD1,TRBJ2-1,TRBV7-9,TGTGCCAGCAGCCCTGGACAGGGGATGAATGAGCAGTTCTTC,CASSPGQGMNEQFF
NA,NA,TRBJ1-4,TRBV4-1,TGCGCCAGCAGCCGACTCGATGGTGAAAAACTGTTTTTT,CASSRLDGEKLFF
NA,NA,TRBJ1-4,TRBV27,TGTGCCAGCCGGTTTTGGGCTGCAAGTAATGAAAAACTGTTTTTT,CASRFWAASNEKLFF
NA,NA,TRBJ2-3,TRBV4-1,TGCGCCAGCAGCCAAGCGCCGAGCACAGATACGCAGTATTTT,CASSQAPSTDTQYF
NA,NA,TRBJ1-1,TRBV4-1,TGCGCCAGCAGCCAAGGCTGGGGTGGGAACACTGAAGCTTTCTTT,CASSQGWGGNTEAFF
NA,TRBD1,TRBJ1-5,TRBV19,TGTGCCAGTAACAGGGGGTTTTTTCAGCCCCAGCATTTT,CASNRGFFQPQHF
NA,NA,TRBJ2-1,TRBV5-1,TGCGCCTGCCGTGGGCAGGGAGCGGGTGAGCAGTTCTTC,CACRGQGAGEQFF
NA,NA,TRBJ2-7,TRBV5-5,TGTGCCAGCAGCCCAAACCCAGGGTCCTACGAGCAGTACTTC,CASSPNPGSYEQYF
NA,TRBD1,TRBJ2-6,TRBV11-3,TGTGCCAGCAGCGTAAACAGGGGCTCCGGGGCCAACGTCCTGACTTTC,CASSVNRGSGANVLTF
NA,TRBD2,TRBJ2-5,TRBV4-2,TGTGCCAGCAGCCAAGATTGGGGAGCGGGAGGGGGAGAGACCCAGTACTTC,CASSQDWGAGGGETQYF
NA,NA,TRBJ1-1,TRBV10-3,TGTGCCATCAGTGAGGAGGCAGGGTGGACTGAAGCTTTCTTT,CAISEEAGWTEAFF
NA,NA,TRBJ2-3,TRBV4-3,TGCGCCAGCAGCCAAGAATATGGTGGGGGCTTTCGGACAGATACGCAGTATTTT,CASSQEYGGGFRTDTQYF
once,TRBD1,TRBJ1-4,TRBV10-1,TGCGCCAGCACTCGACAGGGGGCGCGATGGGTTCTTGAAAAACTGTTTTTT,CASTRQGARWVLEKLFF
NA,TRBD2,TRBJ2-1,TRBV5-1,TGCGCCAGCAGCTTGGCCGTAGCGGGAGTGGGTGAGCAGTTCTTC,CASSLAVAGVGEQFF
NA,NA,TRBJ2-1,TRBV5-4,TGTGCCAGCAGCTTGAGGTCCTACAATGAGCAGTTCTTC,CASSLRSYNEQFF
NA,NA,TRBJ2-3,TRBV27,TGTGCCAGCAGTTTGCGGTGGACAGATGATACGCAGTATTTT,CASSLRWTDDTQYF
NA,TRBD1,TRBJ1-1,TRBV28,TGTGCCAGCACCACTGGAGGAACAGGGGGCCGTGAAGCTTTCTTT,CASTTGGTGGREAFF
NA,TRBD2,TRBJ2-2,TRBV7-6,TGTGCCAGCAGACGGACTAGCGGGAACACCGGGGAGCTGTTTTTT,CASRRTSGNTGELFF
NA,TRBD1,TRBJ1-2,TRBV28,TGTGCCAGCAGTCAGCCGGGACAGGGAAGGGGCTACACCTTC,CASSQPGQGRGYTF
NA,NA,TRBJ1-4,TRBV30,TGTGCCTGGAGTCCCGCCGATGCTGAAAAACTGTTTTTT,CAWSPADAEKLFF
NA,NA,TRBJ2-7,TRBV14,TGTGCCAGCAGCCAAGCCAACGGAAGGGTCCACTTC,CASSQANGRVHF
NA,TRBD1,TRBJ2-7,TRBV7-7,TGTGCCAGCAGCTTAGACAGGGGGAGCGAGCAGTACTTC,CASSLDRGSEQYF
NA,NA,TRBJ2-2,TRBV11-3,TGTGCCAGCAGCCATGTGGTGCCCGGGGAGCTGTTTTTT,CASSHVVPGELFF
NA,NA,TRBJ2-4,TRBV28,TGTGCCAGCAGTTCTGAGCATCTAGCCAAAAACATTCAGTACTTC,CASSSEHLAKNIQYF
NA,TRBD2,TRBJ2-1,TRBV2,TGTGCCAGCAGACCCGGGACTAGCGGGACCAATGAGCAGTTCTTC,CASRPGTSGTNEQFF
NA,TRBD1,TRBJ1-5,TRBV6-1,TGTGCCAGTTCTTCCGGGACAGCTAGCAATCAGCCCCAGCATTTT,CASSSGTASNQPQHF
NA,NA,TRBJ1-2,TRBV9,TGTGCCAGCAGCCGGGGGGGGCTGGGCTATGGCTACACCTTC,CASSRGGLGYGYTF
NA,TRBD1,TRBJ1-1,TRBV7-3,TGTGCCAGCAGCTTAGGTCAGGGGGCTGGAGCTTTCTTT,CASSLGQGAGAFF